This T cell receptor (beta chain) was recorded in a study of blood T cell repertoires in COVID-19. At the level of the study: Acute and convalescent COVID-19 samples came from the United States, Italy and Spain. Nucleic acid was either cDNA or gDNA, and it came from T cells, B-cell-depleted T cells, or PBMCs.

In its sample, this clone was seen a few times. In the authors' workflow: Amplification from reference gene primers served as the basis for estimated nucleated cell counts. Profiled with immunoSEQ multiplex PCR; TCRdb holds only in-frame clones, not every one. V and J calls and clone size are copied from that table; D and trimming were computed from the DNA. The sample includes 130,000 to 150,000 clones, 80% of them seen just once. The CDR3 is 14 residues long. J gave up 6 bases and V 3 bases, and 4 bases lay outside the gene matches. Germline V gives CDR1 KGHSH, CDR2 LQKENI. The sample comprised peripheral blood. This sequence was found in a man in his sixties with active or convalescent COVID-19. The chain employs TRBV18 and TRBJ1-1, with TRBD1 matching 10 bases. This CDR3 reads CASSPWDRGSEAFF. The CDR3 coding sequence is TGTGCCAGCTCACCTTGGGACAGGGGATCTGAAGCTTTCTTT.